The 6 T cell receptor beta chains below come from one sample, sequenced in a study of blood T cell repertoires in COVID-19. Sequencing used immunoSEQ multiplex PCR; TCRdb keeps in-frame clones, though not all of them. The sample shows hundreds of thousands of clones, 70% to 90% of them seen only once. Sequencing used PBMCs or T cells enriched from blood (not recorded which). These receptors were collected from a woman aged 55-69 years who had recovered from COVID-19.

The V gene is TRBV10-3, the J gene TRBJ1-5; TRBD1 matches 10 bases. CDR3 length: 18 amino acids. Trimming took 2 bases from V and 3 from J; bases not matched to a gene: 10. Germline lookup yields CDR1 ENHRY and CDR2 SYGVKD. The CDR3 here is CAISEPRQGAPANQPQHF. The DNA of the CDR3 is TGTGCCATCAGTGAGCCGAGACAGGGGGCGCCTGCCAATCAGCCCCAGCATTTT.

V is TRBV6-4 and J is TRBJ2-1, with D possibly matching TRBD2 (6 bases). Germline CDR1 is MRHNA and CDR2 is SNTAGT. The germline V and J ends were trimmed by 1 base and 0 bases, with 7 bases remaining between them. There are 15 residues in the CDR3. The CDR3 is CASSDYGGSYNEQFF. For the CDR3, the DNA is TGTGCCAGCAGTGACTACGGGGGCTCCTACAATGAGCAGTTCTTC.

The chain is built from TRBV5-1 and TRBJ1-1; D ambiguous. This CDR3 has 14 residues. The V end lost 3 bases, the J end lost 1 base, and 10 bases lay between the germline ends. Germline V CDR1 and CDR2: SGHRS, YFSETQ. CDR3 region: CASSSDGENTEAFF. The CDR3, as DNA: TGCGCCAGCAGCTCCGACGGGGAGAACACTGAAGCTTTCTTT.

The CDR3 DNA reads TGTGCCAGCATTCTGGACAGGGGGCGTTACGAGCAGTACGTC. Protein: CASILDRGRYEQYV. The chain recombines TRBV6-5 with TRBJ2-7; TRBD1 aligns across 11 bases. J was trimmed by 4 bases and V by 7 bases; bases with no gene match: 6. The CDR3 contains 14 residues. Germline loops: CDR1 MNHEY, CDR2 SVGAGI.

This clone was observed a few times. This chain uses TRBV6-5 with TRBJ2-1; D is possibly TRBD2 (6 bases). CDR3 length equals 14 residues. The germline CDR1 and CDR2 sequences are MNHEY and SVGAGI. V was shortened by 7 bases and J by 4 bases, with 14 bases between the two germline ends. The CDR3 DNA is TGTGCCAGCACCGAGGACGGGAGATACAATGAGCAGTTCTTC. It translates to CASTEDGRYNEQFF.

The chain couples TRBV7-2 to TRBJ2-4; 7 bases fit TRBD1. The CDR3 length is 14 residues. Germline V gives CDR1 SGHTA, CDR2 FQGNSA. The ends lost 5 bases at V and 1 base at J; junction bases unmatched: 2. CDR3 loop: CASSMTGAKNIQYF. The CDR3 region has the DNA TGTGCCAGCAGCATGACAGGGGCCAAAAACATTCAGTACTTC.